This passage covers 25 T cell receptor beta chains from one sample sequenced in a study of OX40 agonist ivuxolimab in advanced cancers. Measured with immunoSEQ multiplex PCR; TCRdb has only the in-frame clones, and not every one. This table has tens of thousands of clones, about 86% appearing once. The input for sequencing was CD4+ or CD8+ T cells sorted from blood, taken in a trial of the OX40 agonist ivuxolimab. These receptors were obtained from an adult with an advanced solid tumor such as melanoma, head and neck, liver or kidney cancer.

V usage is TRBV15 and J usage is TRBJ1-5; TRBD1 matches 8 bases. Germline V gene data show CDR1 as LNHNV and CDR2 as YYDKDF (reference sequence). J lost 4 bases, V lost 3 bases, and 5 bases had no gene match. This CDR3 contains 15 residues. CDR3 loop: CATSSNRQGNQPQHF. The DNA for the CDR3 is TGTGCCACCAGCAGCAACCGACAGGGGAATCAGCCCCAGCATTTT.

The gene calls are TRBV28 and TRBJ1-4; D remains unclear. Germline assignment: CDR1 MDHEN and CDR2 SYDVKM. Trimming stripped 2 bases from V and 5 bases from J, with 12 bases between. The CDR3 covers 15 residues. This CDR3 reads CASSLISTGNEKLFF. The CDR3 bases are TGTGCCAGCAGTTTAATTTCAACCGGGAATGAAAAACTGTTTTTT.

The chain is built from TRBV10-1 and TRBJ2-5; D unclear. The CDR3 extends over 10 amino acids. Trimming stripped 7 bases from V and 4 bases from J, with 4 bases between. Per the germline V gene, CDR1 is WNHNN and CDR2 is SYGVQD (reference sequence). The CDR3 is CASKSETQYF. CDR3 DNA: TGCGCCAGCAAATCAGAGACCCAGTACTTC.

The V call is TRBV5-4, the J call TRBJ1-1; 7 bases map to TRBD1. This CDR3 spans 11 amino acids. The germline gives CDR1 SGHNT, CDR2 YYREEE (reference sequence). Trimming took 4 bases from V and 8 from J; bases not matched to a gene: 2. CDR3 sequence (DNA): TGTGCCAGCAGCGGGACAGAGGAAGCTTTCTTT. Translated, it gives CASSGTEEAFF.

V is TRBV9 and J is TRBJ2-3, with D unresolved. The germline V gene encodes CDR1 SGDLS and CDR2 YYNGEE. There are 15 residues in the CDR3. The V and J ends lost 0 bases and 0 bases respectively, with 8 bases between them. The CDR3 region has the DNA TGTGCCAGCAGCGTAGTTGGGGATAGCACAGATACGCAGTATTTT. As protein: CASSVVGDSTDTQYF. The full variable domain, rest sourced from reference TRBV9 and TRBJ2-3, is DSGVTQTPKHLITATGQRVTLRCSPRSGDLSVYWYQQSLDQGLQFLIQYYNGEERAKGNILERFSAQQFPDLHSELNLSSLELGDSALYFCASSVVGDSTDTQYFGPGTRLTVL.

The gene calls are TRBV11-2 and TRBJ2-1; D remains ambiguous. V lost 1 base and J lost 6, with 7 bases in between. CDR3 length: 13 residues. Germline values: CDR1 SGHAT, CDR2 FQNNGV. CDR3 bases: TGTGCCAGCAGCTTAGTACTGGGCAATGAGCAGTTCTTC. Translated: CASSLVLGNEQFF. Based on the CDR3 plus reference TRBV11-2 and TRBJ2-1, the full variable domain is EAGVAQSPRYKIIEKRQSVAFWCNPISGHATLYWYQQILGQGPKLLIQFQNNGVVDDSQLPKDRFSAERLKGVDSTLKIQPAKLEDSAVYLCASSLVLGNEQFFGPGTRLTVL.

V and J are TRBV2 and TRBJ2-1; D is undetermined. The CDR3 is 13 residues long. Germline V lookup: CDR1 SNHLY, CDR2 FYNNEI. The V and J ends lost 7 bases and 4 bases respectively, with 11 bases between them. The DNA for the CDR3 is TGTGCCAGCAATACCGGGCCTTACAATGAGCAGTTCTTC. This sequence encodes CASNTGPYNEQFF.

The genes are TRBV9 and TRBJ2-5; D might be TRBD2 (5 bases). CDR1 is SGDLS and CDR2 is YYNGEE in the germline V gene. This CDR3 comprises 13 residues. The ends were cut back, 0 bases at V and 4 bases at J, with 7 bases in the middle. The CDR3 spells CASSVDGRETQYF. The CDR3 DNA reads TGTGCCAGCAGCGTAGATGGGAGAGAGACCCAGTACTTC.

The CDR3 reads CASKGRETDTQYF. CDR3 nucleotides: TGTGCCAGCAAGGGAAGGGAGACAGATACGCAGTATTTT. The chain carries TRBV28 and TRBJ2-3; weak D call: TRBD2 (5 bases). Germline V gene sequence: CDR1 MDHEN, CDR2 SYDVKM. The germline V and J ends were trimmed by 7 bases and 3 bases, with 11 bases remaining between them. This CDR3 comprises 13 residues.

The rearrangement joins TRBV29-1 to TRBJ2-7, with 7 bases lining up with TRBD1. The CDR3 loop spans 14 amino acids. Germline CDR1 and CDR2: SQVTM and ANQGSEA. V gave up 5 bases and J gave up 0 bases; unmatched junction bases: 7. The CDR3 loop is CSVNTGTASYEQYF. The CDR3 bases are TGCAGCGTTAACACCGGGACAGCCTCCTACGAGCAGTACTTC.

The V gene is TRBV7-8, the J gene TRBJ1-1; maybe TRBD1 (6 bases). The CDR3 is 14 residues long. In germline, CDR1 is SGHVS, CDR2 FQNEAQ. V gave up 3 bases and J gave up 2 bases, with 10 bases separating them. CDR3 sequence (DNA): TGTGCCAGCAGCTTGGCAGGGGAAAACACTGAAGCTTTCTTT. It codes for CASSLAGENTEAFF. Filled out from reference TRBV7-8 and TRBJ1-1, the complete variable domain reads GAGVSQSPRYKVAKRGQDVALRCDPISGHVSLFWYQQALGQGPEFLTYFQNEAQLDKSGLPSDRFFAERPEGSVSTLKIQRTQQEDSAVYLCASSLAGENTEAFFGQGTRLTVV.

V is TRBV6-5 and J is TRBJ1-5; TRBD1 matches 7 bases. Germline V gene data show CDR1 as MNHEY and CDR2 as SVGAGI. Trimming removed 8 bases from V and 0 bases from J; junction bases left unmatched: 4. The CDR3 has 14 residues. The CDR3 sequence: CASQGQFSNQPQHF. The CDR3 DNA sequence: TGTGCCAGCCAGGGACAGTTTAGCAATCAGCCCCAGCATTTT.

This clone was counted only a few times. V and J are TRBV18 and TRBJ2-1; 8 bases align to TRBD2. Germline CDR1 reads KGHSH; CDR2 reads LQKENI. The CDR3 consists of 14 residues. V was pared by 3 bases and J by 3 bases, with 1 base of the junction left unmatched. The CDR3: CASSPTSVYNEQFF. The CDR3 nucleotides read TGTGCCAGCTCACCGACTAGCGTCTACAATGAGCAGTTCTTC.

The chain has TRBV5-1 and TRBJ2-5; TRBD1 agrees at 9 bases. The CDR3 is 14 residues long. V trimming: 2 bases; J trimming: 4 bases; junction bases outside the gene matches: 3. Per the germline V gene, CDR1 is SGHRS and CDR2 is YFSETQ. In DNA form, the CDR3 reads TGCGCCAGCAGCTTTGGGACAGGGCGAGAGACCCAGTACTTC. Its protein is CASSFGTGRETQYF.

The chain carries TRBV7-9 and TRBJ2-3; 7 positions match TRBD2. V trimming: 6 bases; J trimming: 8 bases; junction bases outside the gene matches: 8. This CDR3 comprises 13 residues. Looked up from germline, CDR1 is SEHNR and CDR2 is FQNEAQ (reference sequence). CDR3 DNA: TGTGCCAGCAGTCCTATAGCGGGTATTACGCAGTATTTT. Translating gives CASSPIAGITQYF.

The V gene is TRBV4-2, the J gene TRBJ2-3; no firm D call. CDR3 length equals 15 residues. Germline values: CDR1 LGHNA, CDR2 YNFKEQ. V shed 0 bases and J shed 3 bases, with 10 bases lying between them. CDR3 coding DNA: TGTGCCAGCAGCCAAGATAATACTATTACAGATACGCAGTATTTT. Its translation: CASSQDNTITDTQYF.

This chain joins TRBV6-1 and TRBJ2-3, with TRBD1 matching over 8 bases. V gave up 6 bases and J gave up 4 bases; unmatched junction bases: 9. Germline lookup yields CDR1 MNHNS and CDR2 SASEGT. The CDR3 is 15 amino acids. This CDR3 reads CASRRGQAGADTQYF. DNA of the CDR3: TGTGCCAGCAGGAGGGGACAGGCGGGTGCAGATACGCAGTATTTT.

This clone was observed a handful of times. The rearrangement joins TRBV9 to TRBJ2-1; possible D gene TRBD2, 6 bases. Per the germline V gene, CDR1 is SGDLS and CDR2 is YYNGEE. The CDR3 spans 14 residues. The germline V and J ends were trimmed by 1 base and 5 bases, with 10 bases remaining between them. CDR3 amino acids: CASSVRGLDNEQFF. The CDR3 DNA reads TGTGCCAGCAGCGTACGGGGGTTAGACAATGAGCAGTTCTTC. Filled out from reference TRBV9 and TRBJ2-1, the complete variable domain reads DSGVTQTPKHLITATGQRVTLRCSPRSGDLSVYWYQQSLDQGLQFLIQYYNGEERAKGNILERFSAQQFPDLHSELNLSSLELGDSALYFCASSVRGLDNEQFFGPGTRLTVL.

J is TRBJ1-6 and V is TRBV25-1; tentatively, D is TRBD1 (6 bases). The V gene lost 5 bases and the J gene lost 10 bases, with 15 bases spanning the gap. The CDR3 contains 14 residues. CDR1 MGHDK and CDR2 SYGVNS come from the germline V gene. This CDR3 is CASSLGGEHSPLHF. CDR3 sequence (DNA): TGTGCCAGCAGTCTAGGGGGGGAACACTCACCCCTCCACTTT.

The chain couples TRBV5-5 to TRBJ2-7; TRBD2 matches at 9 bases. The V and J ends lost 6 bases and 5 bases, in that order; junction bases with no gene match: 6. The CDR3 spans 13 residues. Germline loops: CDR1 SGHKS, CDR2 YYEKEE (reference sequence). CDR3 residues: CASTPRGGNEQYF. The DNA for the CDR3 is TGTGCCAGCACCCCGCGGGGGGGCAACGAGCAGTACTTC.

This clone occurred a few times. The chain employs TRBV12-2 and TRBJ2-1; TRBD2 was called by the table and not checked on the DNA. TRBV12-2 is labeled a pseudogene. CDR3 size: 18 residues. This CDR3 reads CASRLGGMRTSSYNEQFF. The CDR3 DNA is TGTGCAAGTCGCTTAGGAGGGATGCGGACGAGCTCCTACAATGAGCAGTTCTTC.

The chain employs TRBV19 and TRBJ2-7; 7 nucleotides align to TRBD1. Germline V gene lookup returns CDR1 LNHDA and CDR2 SQIVND (reference sequence). This CDR3 region has 14 residues. The ends lost 1 base at V and 5 bases at J; junction bases unmatched: 5. The chain's CDR3 is CASSIVQGVHEQYF. As DNA, the CDR3 is TGTGCCAGTAGTATAGTTCAGGGGGTCCACGAGCAGTACTTC.

This chain connects TRBV4-1 to TRBJ2-3; 8 bases fit TRBD1. The germline V gene has CDR1 MGHRA and CDR2 YSYEKL. Trimming removed 3 bases from V and 4 bases from J; junction bases left unmatched: 12. The CDR3 loop spans 17 amino acids. The CDR3 here is CASSHTLGQGASDTQYF. CDR3 nucleotides: TGCGCCAGCAGCCACACCTTAGGGCAGGGGGCGTCAGATACGCAGTATTTT.

The chain uses TRBV15 and TRBJ2-7; TRBD2 might be the D (5 bases). V lost 0 bases and J lost 13, with 16 bases in between. The CDR3 is 13 residues long. Germline lookup yields CDR1 LNHNV and CDR2 YYDKDF (reference sequence). Here the CDR3 DNA reads TGTGCCACCAGCAGAGATTCGGCAGGACGGGGTTACTTC. Its translation: CATSRDSAGRGYF.

This chain joins TRBV5-1 and TRBJ1-3, with TRBD1 matching over 9 bases. The CDR3 has 17 residues. The germline V gene has CDR1 SGHRS and CDR2 YFSETQ. With 3 bases clipped from V and 0 bases from J, the junction kept 7 bases outside the gene matches. In DNA, the CDR3 is TGCGCCAGCAGCTCCAAAGACAGGGGGGCCTCTGGAAACACCATATATTTT. Translation: CASSSKDRGASGNTIYF.